This T cell receptor (beta chain) came from a study of blood T cells in healthy people across ages. V dropped 5 bases and J dropped 6 bases, with 16 bases sitting between them. The CDR3 spans 14 residues. The study's findings and limits: TCR beta diversity, measured per million T cells, fell in a roughly linear way with age. PBMCs left unsorted prevented a conclusive naive versus antigen-experienced comparison. Diversity estimates from one million T cells were considered underestimates.

For this clonotype: The antigen is undetermined.

A second PCR, run for roughly 7 to 12 cycles, used a sample-barcoded 5' primer plus a J-beta primer mix. Using its own MiXCR run on the 5' RACE reads, TCRdb lists one record per CDR3 protein. The data show 850,000 to 1,000,000 distinct CDR3 sequences, just over 50% seen once. Researchers isolated at least 6.5 million PBMCs per sample. Sequences were obtained from blood. This receptor was obtained from an older woman in good health. The chain links TRBV12-3 or TRBV12-4 to TRBJ1-2; D is perhaps TRBD1 (5 bases). CDR3 amino acids: CASSQDNLAHGYTF. DNA of the CDR3: TGTGCCAGCAGTCAGGACAATCTCGCCCATGGCTACACCTTC.